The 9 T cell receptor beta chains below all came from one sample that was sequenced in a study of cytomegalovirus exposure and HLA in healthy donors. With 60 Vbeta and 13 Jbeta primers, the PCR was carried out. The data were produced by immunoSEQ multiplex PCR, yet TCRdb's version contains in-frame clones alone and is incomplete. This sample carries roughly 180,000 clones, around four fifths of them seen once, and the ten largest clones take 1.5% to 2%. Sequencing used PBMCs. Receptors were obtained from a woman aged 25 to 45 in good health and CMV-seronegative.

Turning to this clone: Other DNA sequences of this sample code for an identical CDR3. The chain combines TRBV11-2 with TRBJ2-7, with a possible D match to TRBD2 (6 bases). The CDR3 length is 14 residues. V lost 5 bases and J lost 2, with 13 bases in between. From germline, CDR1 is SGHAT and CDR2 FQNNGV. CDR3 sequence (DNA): TGTGCCAGCAGCCCAGGGACTGGTCCCTACGAGCAGTACTTC. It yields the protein CASSPGTGPYEQYF.

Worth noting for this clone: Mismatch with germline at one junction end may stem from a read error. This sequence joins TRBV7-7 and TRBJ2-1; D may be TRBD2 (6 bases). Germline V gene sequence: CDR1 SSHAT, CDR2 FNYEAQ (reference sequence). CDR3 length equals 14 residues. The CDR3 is CASSLVGGTGEQFF. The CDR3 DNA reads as TGTGCTAGCAGCTTGGTTGGCGGGACGGGAGAGCAGTTCTTC.

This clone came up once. CDR3 sequence: CASSIPVATEAFF. The CDR3 coding sequence is TGTGCCAGTAGTATACCCGTGGCCACTGAAGCTTTCTTT. The gene calls are TRBV19 and TRBJ1-1; D ambiguous. The length of the CDR3 is 13 residues. The V gene lost 2 bases and the J gene lost 4 bases, with 8 bases spanning the gap. The V gene's germline CDR1 is LNHDA and CDR2 SQIVND (reference sequence).

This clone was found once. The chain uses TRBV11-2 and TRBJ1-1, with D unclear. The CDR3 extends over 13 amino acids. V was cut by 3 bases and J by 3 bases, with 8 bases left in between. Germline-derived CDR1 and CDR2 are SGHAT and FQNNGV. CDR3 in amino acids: CASSLRQHTEAFF. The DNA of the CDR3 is TGTGCCAGCAGCTTGCGGCAGCACACTGAAGCTTTCTTT. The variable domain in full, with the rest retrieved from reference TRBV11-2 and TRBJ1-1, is EAGVAQSPRYKIIEKRQSVAFWCNPISGHATLYWYQQILGQGPKLLIQFQNNGVVDDSQLPKDRFSAERLKGVDSTLKIQPAKLEDSAVYLCASSLRQHTEAFFGQGTRLTVV.

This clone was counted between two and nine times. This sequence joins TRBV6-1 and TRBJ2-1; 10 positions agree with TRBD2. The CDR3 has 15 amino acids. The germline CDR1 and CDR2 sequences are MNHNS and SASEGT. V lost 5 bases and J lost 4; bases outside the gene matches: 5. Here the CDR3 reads CASSWTSGSYNEQFF. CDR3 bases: TGTGCCAGCAGTTGGACTAGCGGTTCTTACAATGAGCAGTTCTTC.

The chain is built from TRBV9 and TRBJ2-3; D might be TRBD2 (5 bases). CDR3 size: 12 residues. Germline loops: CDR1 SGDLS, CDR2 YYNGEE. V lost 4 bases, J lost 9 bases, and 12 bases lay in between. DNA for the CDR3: TGTGCCAGCAGCCAAAGCGAGGGAACGCAGTATTTT. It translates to CASSQSEGTQYF.

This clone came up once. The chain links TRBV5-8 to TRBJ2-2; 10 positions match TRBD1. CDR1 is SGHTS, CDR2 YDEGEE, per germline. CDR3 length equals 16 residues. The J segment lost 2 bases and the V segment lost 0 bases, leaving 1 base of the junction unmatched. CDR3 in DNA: TGTGCCAGCAGCTTGGGGGACAGGGGAAACACCGGGGAGCTGTTTTTT. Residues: CASSLGDRGNTGELFF.

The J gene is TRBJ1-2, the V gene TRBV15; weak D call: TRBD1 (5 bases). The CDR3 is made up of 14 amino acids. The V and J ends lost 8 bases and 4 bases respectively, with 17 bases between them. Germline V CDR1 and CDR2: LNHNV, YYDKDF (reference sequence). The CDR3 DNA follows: TGTGCCACCCGAGACGAAGGACATGTCTATGGCTACACCTTC. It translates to CATRDEGHVYGYTF.

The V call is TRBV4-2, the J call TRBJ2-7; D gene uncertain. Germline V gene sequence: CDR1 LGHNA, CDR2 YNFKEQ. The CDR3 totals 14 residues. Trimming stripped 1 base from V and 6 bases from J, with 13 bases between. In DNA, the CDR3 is TGTGCCAGCAGCCAAGTACGACTCGGTCTCGAGCAGTACTTC. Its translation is CASSQVRLGLEQYF.